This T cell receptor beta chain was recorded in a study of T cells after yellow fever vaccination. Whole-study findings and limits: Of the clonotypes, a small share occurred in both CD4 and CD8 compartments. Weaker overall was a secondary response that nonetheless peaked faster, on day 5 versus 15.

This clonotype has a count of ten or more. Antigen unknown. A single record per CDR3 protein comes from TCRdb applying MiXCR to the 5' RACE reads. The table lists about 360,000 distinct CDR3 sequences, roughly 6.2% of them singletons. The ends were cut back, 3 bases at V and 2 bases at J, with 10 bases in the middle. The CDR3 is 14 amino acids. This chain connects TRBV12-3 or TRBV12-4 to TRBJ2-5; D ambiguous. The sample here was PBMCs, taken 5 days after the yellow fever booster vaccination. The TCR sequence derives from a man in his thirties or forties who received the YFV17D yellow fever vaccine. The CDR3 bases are TGTGCCAGCAGTTTTCAGAGGCTTCAAGAGACCCAGTACTTC. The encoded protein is CASSFQRLQETQYF.